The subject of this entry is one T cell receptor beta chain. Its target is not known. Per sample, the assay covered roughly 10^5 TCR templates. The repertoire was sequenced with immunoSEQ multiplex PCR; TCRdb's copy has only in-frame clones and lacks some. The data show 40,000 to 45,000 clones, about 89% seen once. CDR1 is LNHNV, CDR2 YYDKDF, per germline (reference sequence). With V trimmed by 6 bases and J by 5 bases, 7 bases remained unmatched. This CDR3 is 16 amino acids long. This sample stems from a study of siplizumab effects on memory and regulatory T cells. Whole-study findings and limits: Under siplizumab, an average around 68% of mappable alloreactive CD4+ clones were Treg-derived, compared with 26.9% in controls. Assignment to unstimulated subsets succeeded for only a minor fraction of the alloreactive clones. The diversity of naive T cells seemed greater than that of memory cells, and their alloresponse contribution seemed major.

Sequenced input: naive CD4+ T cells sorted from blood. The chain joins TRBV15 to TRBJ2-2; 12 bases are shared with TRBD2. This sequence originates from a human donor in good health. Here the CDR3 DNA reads TGTGCCACCAGGGCTCCGGGACTAGCGGGTACCGGGGAGCTGTTTTTT. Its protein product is CATRAPGLAGTGELFF.